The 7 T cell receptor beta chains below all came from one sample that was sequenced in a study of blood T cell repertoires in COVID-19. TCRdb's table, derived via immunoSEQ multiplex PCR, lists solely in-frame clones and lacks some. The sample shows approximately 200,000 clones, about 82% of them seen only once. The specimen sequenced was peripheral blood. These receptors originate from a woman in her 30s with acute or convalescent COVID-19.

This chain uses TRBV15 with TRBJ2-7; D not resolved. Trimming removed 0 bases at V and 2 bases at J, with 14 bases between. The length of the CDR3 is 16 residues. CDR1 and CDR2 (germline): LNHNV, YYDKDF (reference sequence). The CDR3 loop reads CATSREGGFDAYEQYF. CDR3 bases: TGTGCCACCAGCAGAGAAGGCGGATTTGACGCCTACGAGCAGTACTTC.

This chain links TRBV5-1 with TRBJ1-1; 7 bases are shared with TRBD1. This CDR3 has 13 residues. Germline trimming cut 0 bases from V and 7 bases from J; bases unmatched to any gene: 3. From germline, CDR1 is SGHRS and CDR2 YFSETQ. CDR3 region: CASSLAAGGEAFF. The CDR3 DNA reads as TGCGCCAGCAGCTTGGCGGCAGGGGGTGAAGCTTTCTTT.

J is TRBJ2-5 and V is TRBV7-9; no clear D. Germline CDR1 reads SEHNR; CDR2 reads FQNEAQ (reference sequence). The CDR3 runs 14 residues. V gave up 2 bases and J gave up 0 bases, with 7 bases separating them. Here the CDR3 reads CASSLPLYQETQYF. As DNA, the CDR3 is TGTGCCAGCAGCTTACCCCTGTACCAAGAGACCCAGTACTTC. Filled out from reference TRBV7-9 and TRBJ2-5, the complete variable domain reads DTGVSQNPRHKITKRGQNVTFRCDPISEHNRLYWYRQTLGQGPEFLTYFQNEAQLEKSRLLSDRFSAERPKGSFSTLEIQRTEQGDSAMYLCASSLPLYQETQYFGPGTRLLVL.

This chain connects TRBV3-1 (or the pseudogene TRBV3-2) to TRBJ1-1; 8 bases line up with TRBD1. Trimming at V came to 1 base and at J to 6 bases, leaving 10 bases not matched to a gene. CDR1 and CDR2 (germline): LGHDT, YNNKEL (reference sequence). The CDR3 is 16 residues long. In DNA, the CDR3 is TGTGCCAGCAGCCAAGGGCAGGGGGCGAGGAGCCCTGAAGCTTTCTTT. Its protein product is CASSQGQGARSPEAFF.

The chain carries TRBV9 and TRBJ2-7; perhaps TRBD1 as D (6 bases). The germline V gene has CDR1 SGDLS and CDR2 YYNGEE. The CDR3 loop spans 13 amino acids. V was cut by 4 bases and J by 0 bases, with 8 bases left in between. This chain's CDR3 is CASSPGVSYEQYF. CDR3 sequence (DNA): TGTGCCAGCAGCCCAGGGGTCTCCTACGAGCAGTACTTC.

The CDR3 loop is CASSLETSGSVEQYF. In nucleotides, the CDR3 is TGTGCCAGCAGCCTGGAGACTAGCGGGAGTGTAGAGCAGTACTTC. J is TRBJ2-7 and V is TRBV13, with TRBD2 matching over 12 bases. Germline V CDR1 and CDR2: PRHDT, FYEKMQ (reference sequence). This CDR3 is 15 amino acids long. With V trimmed by 5 bases and J by 7 bases, 9 bases remained unmatched.

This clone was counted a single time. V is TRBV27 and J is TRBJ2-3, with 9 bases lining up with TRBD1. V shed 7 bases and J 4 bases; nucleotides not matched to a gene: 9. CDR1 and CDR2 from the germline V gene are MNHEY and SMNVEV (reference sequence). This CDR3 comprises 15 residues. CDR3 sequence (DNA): TGTGCCAGCATCGCCTGGACAGGGGATGCAGATACGCAGTATTTT. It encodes CASIAWTGDADTQYF.